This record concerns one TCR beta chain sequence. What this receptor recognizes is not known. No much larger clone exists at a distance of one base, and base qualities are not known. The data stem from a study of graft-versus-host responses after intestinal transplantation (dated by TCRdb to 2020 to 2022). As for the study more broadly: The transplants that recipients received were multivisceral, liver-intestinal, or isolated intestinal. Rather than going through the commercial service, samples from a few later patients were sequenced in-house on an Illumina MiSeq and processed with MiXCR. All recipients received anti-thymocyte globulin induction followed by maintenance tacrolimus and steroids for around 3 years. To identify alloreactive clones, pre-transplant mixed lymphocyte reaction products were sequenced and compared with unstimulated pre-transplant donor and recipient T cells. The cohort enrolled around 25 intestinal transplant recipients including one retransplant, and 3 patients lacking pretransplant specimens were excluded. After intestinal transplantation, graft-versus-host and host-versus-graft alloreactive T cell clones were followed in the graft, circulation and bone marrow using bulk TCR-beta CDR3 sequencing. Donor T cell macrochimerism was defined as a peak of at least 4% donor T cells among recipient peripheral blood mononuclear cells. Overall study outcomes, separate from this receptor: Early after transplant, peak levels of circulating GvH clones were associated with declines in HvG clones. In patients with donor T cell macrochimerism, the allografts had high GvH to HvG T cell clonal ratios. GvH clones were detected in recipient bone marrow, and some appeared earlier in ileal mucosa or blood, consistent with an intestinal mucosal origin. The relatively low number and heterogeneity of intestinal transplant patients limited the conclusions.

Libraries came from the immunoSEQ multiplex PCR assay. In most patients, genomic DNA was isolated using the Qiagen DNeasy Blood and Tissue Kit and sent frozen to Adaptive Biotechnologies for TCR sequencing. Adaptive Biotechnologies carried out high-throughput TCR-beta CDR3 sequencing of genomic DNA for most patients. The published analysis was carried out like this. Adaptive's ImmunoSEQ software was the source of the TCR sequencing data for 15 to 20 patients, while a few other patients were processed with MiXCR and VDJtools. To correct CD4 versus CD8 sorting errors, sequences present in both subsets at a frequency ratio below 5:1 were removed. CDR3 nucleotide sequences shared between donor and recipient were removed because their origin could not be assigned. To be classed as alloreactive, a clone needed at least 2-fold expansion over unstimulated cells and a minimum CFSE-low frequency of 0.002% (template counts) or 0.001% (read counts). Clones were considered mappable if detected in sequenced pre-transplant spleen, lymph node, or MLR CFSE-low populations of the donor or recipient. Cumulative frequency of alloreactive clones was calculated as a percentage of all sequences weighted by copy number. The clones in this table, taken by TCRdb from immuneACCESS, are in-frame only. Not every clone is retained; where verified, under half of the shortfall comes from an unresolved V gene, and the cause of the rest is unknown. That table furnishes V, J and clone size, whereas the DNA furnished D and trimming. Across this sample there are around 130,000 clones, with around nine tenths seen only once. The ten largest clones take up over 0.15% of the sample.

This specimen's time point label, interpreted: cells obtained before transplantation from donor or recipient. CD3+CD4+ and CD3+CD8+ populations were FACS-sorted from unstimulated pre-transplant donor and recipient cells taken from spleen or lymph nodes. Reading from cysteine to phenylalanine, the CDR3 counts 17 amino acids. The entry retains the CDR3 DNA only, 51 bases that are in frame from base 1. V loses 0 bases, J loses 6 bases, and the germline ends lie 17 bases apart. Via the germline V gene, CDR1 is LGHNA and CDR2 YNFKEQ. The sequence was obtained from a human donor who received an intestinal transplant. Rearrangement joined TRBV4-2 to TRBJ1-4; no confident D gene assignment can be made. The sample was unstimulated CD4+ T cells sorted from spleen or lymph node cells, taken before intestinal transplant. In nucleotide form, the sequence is TGTGCCAGCAGCCAAGATCGGGTCGGCCCCAGATATGAAAAACTGTTTTTT. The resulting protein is CASSQDRVGPRYEKLFF.